These T cell receptor beta chains were read from a single sample in a study of T cell responses to AZD1222 COVID-19 vaccine. Assay: immunoSEQ multiplex PCR; the TCRdb copy retains only in-frame clones and omits some. The data contain roughly 100,000 clones, roughly 88% of them seen just once; the ten biggest clones take up 4.8%. This specimen was peripheral blood, taken on day 0 of AZD1222 vaccination. The source of these receptors is an adult in good health. Each CDR3 is given with its conserved first and last residue. D genes are given only for firm matches. Clone size is given for some rows only: seen once, a few or many times, or a class if the clone is expanded.

V,J,size,D,CDR3,DNA
TRBV14,TRBJ2-7,NA,TRBD1,CASSLYRDRSSYEQYF,TGTGCCAGCAGCCTTTACCGGGACAGGAGCTCCTACGAGCAGTACTTC
TRBV19,TRBJ2-6,NA,NA,CASSIGPVLTF,TGTGCCAGTAGTATTGGTCCCGTCCTGACTTTC
TRBV6-5,TRBJ1-1,once,NA,CASSSPEGTEAFF,TGTGCCAGCAGCTCGCCTGAGGGCACTGAAGCTTTCTTT
TRBV6-5,TRBJ1-5,NA,TRBD1,CASSRTGGQPQHF,TGTGCCAGCAGCCGGACAGGTGGTCAGCCCCAGCATTTT
TRBV18,TRBJ1-4,NA,TRBD1,CASSLYRDREEKLFF,TGTGCCAGCTCACTTTACCGGGACAGGGAAGAAAAACTGTTTTTT
TRBV3-1/TRBV3-2,TRBJ2-7,NA,TRBD2,CASSQDKSVRLAGDYEQYF,TGTGCCAGCAGCCAAGATAAGTCAGTTCGCCTAGCGGGGGACTACGAGCAGTACTTC
TRBV30,TRBJ1-5,NA,NA,CAWAKVNQPQHF,TGTGCCTGGGCGAAGGTCAATCAGCCCCAGCATTTT
TRBV11-2,TRBJ2-5,NA,NA,CASSSGGGEETQYF,TGTGCCAGCAGCTCCGGCGGGGGCGAAGAGACCCAGTACTTC
TRBV7-9,TRBJ1-4,NA,TRBD1,CASSNPTGDEKLFF,TGTGCCAGCAGCAATCCGACAGGGGATGAAAAACTGTTTTTT
TRBV27,TRBJ1-2,NA,NA,CASSAGGNFANYGYTF,TGTGCCAGCTCTGCGGGGGGGAACTTTGCTAACTATGGCTACACCTTC
TRBV27,TRBJ1-6,NA,TRBD1,CASKGQGDSPLHF,TGTGCCAGCAAGGGACAGGGGGATTCACCCCTCCACTTT
TRBV5-1,TRBJ1-1,NA,TRBD1,CASSGVRGDSEAFF,TGCGCCAGCAGCGGCGTCAGGGGGGATTCTGAAGCTTTCTTT
TRBV27,TRBJ1-3,NA,NA,CASRELNGGNTIYF,TGTGCCAGCAGGGAACTTAACGGTGGAAACACCATATATTTT
TRBV2,TRBJ2-7,NA,TRBD2,CASSTSGTSGGHGEQYF,TGTGCCAGCAGTACGTCCGGGACTAGCGGGGGACACGGGGAGCAGTACTTC
TRBV29-1,TRBJ1-4,NA,NA,CSGRQSVNEKLFF,TGCAGCGGTAGACAGAGCGTTAATGAAAAACTGTTTTTT
TRBV6-1,TRBJ2-5,NA,NA,CASSEFFRKETQYF,TGTGCCAGCAGTGAATTTTTCAGGAAAGAGACCCAGTACTTC
TRBV5-6,TRBJ2-7,NA,TRBD1,CASSPGDSSMGEQYF,TGTGCCAGCAGCCCCGGGGACAGTTCGATGGGGGAGCAGTACTTC
TRBV4-2,TRBJ1-2,NA,NA,CASSQTLDSNYGYTF,TGTGCCAGCAGCCAGACTTTGGACAGTAACTATGGCTACACCTTC
TRBV9,TRBJ1-3,NA,NA,CASSVAGMPGNTIYF,TGTGCCAGCAGCGTTGCCGGGATGCCTGGAAACACCATATATTTT
TRBV24-1,TRBJ2-3,NA,NA,CATSDSDTQYF,TGTGCCACCAGTGATTCCGATACGCAGTATTTT
TRBV29-1,TRBJ2-7,once,NA,CSVDQGEGQYF,TGCAGCGTTGATCAGGGGGAGGGGCAGTACTTC
TRBV4-2,TRBJ2-7,NA,TRBD1,CASSHQRRDRVSFEQYF,TGTGCCAGCAGCCACCAAAGACGGGACAGGGTCTCTTTCGAGCAGTACTTC
TRBV6-5,TRBJ1-4,NA,TRBD1,CASSYSRVPGGEKLFF,TGTGCCAGCAGTTACTCGCGGGTTCCAGGGGGAGAAAAACTGTTTTTT
TRBV7-7,TRBJ2-7,NA,NA,CASSPRRGKLYEQYF,TGTGCTAGCAGCCCCCGAAGAGGGAAATTGTACGAGCAGTACTTC